This TCR beta chain emerged from a study of T cell changes during pregnancy in multiple sclerosis. This CDR3 has 13 amino acids. CDR1 SNHLY and CDR2 FYNNEI come from the germline V gene. Trimming pared 6 bases from V and 5 bases from J, leaving 11 bases between. Generated by immunoSEQ multiplex PCR, the TCRdb table keeps only in-frame clones and is missing some. In the table there are over 50,000 clones, about nine tenths of which are singletons. The V gene is TRBV2, the J gene TRBJ2-1, with D perhaps TRBD2 (6 bases). The receptor was derived from a female donor with multiple sclerosis, enrolled in a pregnancy study. Sequenced here: peripheral blood, sampled in the first trimester of pregnancy. As DNA, the CDR3 is TGTGCCAGCAGGCGGGATAATCACAATGAGCAGTTCTTC. It yields the protein CASRRDNHNEQFF.